This passage covers 13 T cell receptor beta chains from one sample sequenced in a study of T cell repertoires in ileal Crohn's disease (dated by TCRdb to 2018 to 2020). Explained via the paper, the time point label denotes: neoterminal ileum biopsy at postoperative endoscopy, about 6 months after surgery. Library creation used the immunoSEQ multiplex PCR assay. TCRdb obtained this table from immuneACCESS and retained in-frame rearrangements with V and J assigned. These tables miss some clones; where compared with another copy, unresolved V genes account for less than half of the shortfall, and the remainder is unexplained. The sample has almost 15,000 clones on record, 60% to 85% of them singletons. The top ten hold about 4% of the sample. Material: ileal tissue. These receptors all come from an adult with Crohn's disease.

The rearrangement links TRBV28 to TRBJ1-2; weak D call: TRBD1 (5 bases). The CDR3 contains 15 residues. Trimming pared 8 bases from V and 4 bases from J, leaving 20 bases between. Germline V lookup: CDR1 MDHEN, CDR2 SYDVKM. The DNA for the CDR3 is TGTGCCAGCGGAACTAGGGGTGGGGGGACCTATGGCTACACCTTC. Its translation: CASGTRGGGTYGYTF.

The V and J genes are TRBV5-4 and TRBJ2-7; the match to TRBD1 covers 8 bases. Germline-derived CDR1 and CDR2 are SGHNT and YYREEE (reference sequence). V shed 4 bases, J shed 1 base, and the junction held 7 bases outside the gene matches. CDR3 length: 15 amino acids. CDR3 sequence reads: CASSPRQGNSYEQYF. CDR3 DNA: TGTGCCAGCAGCCCCAGACAGGGGAATTCCTACGAGCAGTACTTC.

This clone came up a few times. J is TRBJ1-1 and V is TRBV30; D may be TRBD1 (5 bases). The CDR3 is made up of 14 amino acids. The ends were cut back, 2 bases at V and 5 bases at J, with 15 bases in the middle. The germline gives CDR1 GTSNPN, CDR2 SVGIG (reference sequence). The CDR3 here is CAWSRGGQRTEAFF. The CDR3 DNA follows: TGTGCCTGGAGTAGGGGAGGGCAGAGAACTGAAGCTTTCTTT.

The chain couples TRBV7-9 to TRBJ1-5; unclear D gene. CDR3 size: 14 residues. Germline loops: CDR1 SEHNR, CDR2 FQNEAQ (reference sequence). V lost 0 bases, J lost 8 bases, and 11 bases lay in between. The CDR3 nucleotides are TGTGCCAGCAGCTTAGCGGGGTTGGCGGAGCCCCAGCATTTT. It yields the protein CASSLAGLAEPQHF.

The chain links TRBV7-6 to TRBJ2-5; 7 positions match TRBD1. This CDR3 contains 15 residues. The V gene's germline CDR1 is SGHVS and CDR2 FNYEAQ. The J segment lost 4 bases and the V segment lost 4 bases, leaving 9 bases of the junction unmatched. CDR3 residues: CASSSGTAHLETQYF. As DNA, the CDR3 is TGTGCCAGCAGCTCCGGGACAGCTCACCTAGAGACCCAGTACTTC.

V usage is TRBV29-1 and J usage is TRBJ2-1, with D perhaps TRBD1 (5 bases). The CDR3 contains 12 residues. Germline V gives CDR1 SQVTM, CDR2 ANQGSEA. Deletions cut 4 bases from V and 3 bases from J, with 7 bases between. The CDR3 sequence: CSVVTGYNEQFF. The CDR3 DNA reads as TGCAGCGTTGTAACAGGCTACAATGAGCAGTTCTTC.

This chain joins TRBV27 and TRBJ1-6, with D perhaps matching TRBD1 (5 bases). Germline assignment: CDR1 MNHEY and CDR2 SMNVEV (reference sequence). V was trimmed by 7 bases and J by 0 bases, leaving 7 bases between them. There are 14 residues in the CDR3. CDR3 sequence: CASKDSSYNSPLHF. The CDR3 DNA reads as TGTGCCAGCAAAGACAGCTCCTATAATTCACCCCTCCACTTT.

This clone has a handful of counts. This chain joins TRBV2 and TRBJ2-5; tentatively, D is TRBD2 (5 bases). This CDR3 has 12 residues. CDR1 SNHLY and CDR2 FYNNEI come from the germline V gene. The V end was cut by 6 bases, the J end by 5 bases, with 10 bases between. For the CDR3, the DNA is TGTGCCAGCAGGGAACTAGGCGAGACCCAGTACTTC. Its protein is CASRELGETQYF.

The V call is TRBV30, the J call TRBJ1-3; D may be TRBD1 (6 bases). From germline, CDR1 is GTSNPN and CDR2 SVGIG (reference sequence). The CDR3 extends over 12 amino acids. V was cut by 5 bases and J by 1 base, with 6 bases left in between. The CDR3 protein is CAWGQSGNTIYF. The CDR3 nucleotides read TGTGCCTGGGGACAGTCTGGAAACACCATATATTTT.

The J gene is TRBJ1-1, the V gene TRBV6-6; D is perhaps TRBD1 (5 bases). Looked up from germline, CDR1 is MNHNY and CDR2 is SVGAGI (reference sequence). V was trimmed by 6 bases and J by 11 bases, leaving 16 bases between them. The CDR3 contains 12 residues. CDR3 bases: TGTGCCAGCAGACCGGGGCCATTTTTCGCTTTCTTT. Its protein product is CASRPGPFFAFF.

This clone was picked up a small number of times. The V call is TRBV6-5, the J call TRBJ1-2; D not resolved. Germline V lookup: CDR1 MNHEY, CDR2 SVGAGI. The V end was cut by 6 bases, the J end by 2 bases, with 10 bases between. This CDR3 spans 13 amino acids. The CDR3 is CASRLDGNYGYTF. In DNA, the CDR3 is TGTGCCAGCAGGCTCGACGGGAACTATGGCTACACCTTC.

This clone was observed a few times. The chain joins TRBV4-1 to TRBJ2-1; TRBD1 aligns across 7 bases. The CDR3 consists of 14 residues. V gave up 4 bases and J gave up 3 bases; unmatched junction bases: 3. Germline V gene data show CDR1 as MGHRA and CDR2 as YSYEKL. The CDR3 region has the DNA TGCGCCAGCAGCCGGGACAGCTACTACAATGAGCAGTTCTTC. Translation: CASSRDSYYNEQFF.

The chain employs TRBV28 and TRBJ2-1; 13 nucleotides line up with TRBD2. This CDR3 region has 18 residues. V lost 3 bases and J lost 2; bases outside the gene matches: 7. Germline V gene sequence: CDR1 MDHEN, CDR2 SYDVKM. The CDR3 region is CASSFPPGTSGTYNEQFF. CDR3 in DNA: TGTGCCAGCAGTTTCCCCCCCGGGACTAGCGGGACCTACAATGAGCAGTTCTTC.